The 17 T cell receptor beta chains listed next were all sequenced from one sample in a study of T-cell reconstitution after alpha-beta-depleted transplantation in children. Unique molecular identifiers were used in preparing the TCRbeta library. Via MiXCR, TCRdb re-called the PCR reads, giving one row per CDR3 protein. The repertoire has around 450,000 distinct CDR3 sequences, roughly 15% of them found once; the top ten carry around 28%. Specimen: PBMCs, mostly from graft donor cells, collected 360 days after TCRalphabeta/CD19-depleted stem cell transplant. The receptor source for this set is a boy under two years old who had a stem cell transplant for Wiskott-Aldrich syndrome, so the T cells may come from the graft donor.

CDR3 coding DNA: TGTGCCACTTCCCAGGACAGGGCTGAGACCCAGTACTTC. It encodes CATSQDRAETQYF. The V gene is TRBV15, the J gene TRBJ2-5; TRBD1 matches 8 bases. The V segment lost 9 bases and the J segment 5 bases; nucleotides outside the gene matches: 8. The germline gives CDR1 LNHNV, CDR2 YYDKDF (reference sequence). The CDR3 runs 13 residues.

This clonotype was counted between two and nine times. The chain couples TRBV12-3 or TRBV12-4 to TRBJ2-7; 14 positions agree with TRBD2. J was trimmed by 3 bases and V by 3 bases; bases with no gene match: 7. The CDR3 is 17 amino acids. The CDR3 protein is CASSFRLAGGPGYEQYF. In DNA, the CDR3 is TGTGCCAGCAGTTTTCGACTAGCGGGAGGGCCGGGCTACGAGCAGTACTTC.

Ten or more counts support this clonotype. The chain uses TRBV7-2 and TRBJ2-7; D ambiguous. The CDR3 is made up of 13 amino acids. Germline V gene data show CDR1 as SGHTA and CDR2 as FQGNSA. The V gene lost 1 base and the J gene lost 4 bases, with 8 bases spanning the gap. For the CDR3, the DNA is TGTGCCAGCAGCTTAGTTTTCTCGTACGAGCAGTACTTC. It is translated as CASSLVFSYEQYF.

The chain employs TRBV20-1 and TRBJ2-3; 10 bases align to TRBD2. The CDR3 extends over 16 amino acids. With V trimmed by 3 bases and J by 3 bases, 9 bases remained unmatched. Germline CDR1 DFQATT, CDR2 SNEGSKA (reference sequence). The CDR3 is CSASKAGGRRTDTQYF. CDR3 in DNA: TGCAGTGCTAGTAAAGCGGGGGGGCGTAGAACAGATACGCAGTATTTT.

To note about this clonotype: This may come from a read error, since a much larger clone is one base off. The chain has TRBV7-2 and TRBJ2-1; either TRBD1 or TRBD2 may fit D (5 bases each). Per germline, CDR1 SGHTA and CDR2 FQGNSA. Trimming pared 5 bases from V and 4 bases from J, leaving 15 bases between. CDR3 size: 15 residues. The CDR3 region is CASSGGFGEYNEQFF. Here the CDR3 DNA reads TGTGCCAGCAGCGGGGGTTTCGGTGAATACAATGAGCAGTTCTTC.

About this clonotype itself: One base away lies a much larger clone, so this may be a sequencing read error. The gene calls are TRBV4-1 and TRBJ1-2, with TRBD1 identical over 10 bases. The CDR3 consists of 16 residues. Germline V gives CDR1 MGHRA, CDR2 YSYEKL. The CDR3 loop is CASSQGGTGAGYGCTF. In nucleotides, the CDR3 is TGCGCCAGCAGCCAAGGAGGGACAGGGGCTGGCTATGGCTGCACCTTC.

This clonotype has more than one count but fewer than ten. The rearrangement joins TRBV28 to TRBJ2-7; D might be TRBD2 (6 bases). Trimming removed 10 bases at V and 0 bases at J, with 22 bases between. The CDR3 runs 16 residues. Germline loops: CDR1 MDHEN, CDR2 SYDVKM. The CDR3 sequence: CATADRDLVSSYEQYF. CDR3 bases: TGTGCCACCGCCGACCGGGACTTAGTTAGCTCCTACGAGCAGTACTTC.

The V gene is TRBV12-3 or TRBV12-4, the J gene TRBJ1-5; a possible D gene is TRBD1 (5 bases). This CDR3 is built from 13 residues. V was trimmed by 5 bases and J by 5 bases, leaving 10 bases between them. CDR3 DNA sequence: TGTGCCAGCAGTCAGGGTAGATATCAGCCCCAGCATTTT. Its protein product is CASSQGRYQPQHF.

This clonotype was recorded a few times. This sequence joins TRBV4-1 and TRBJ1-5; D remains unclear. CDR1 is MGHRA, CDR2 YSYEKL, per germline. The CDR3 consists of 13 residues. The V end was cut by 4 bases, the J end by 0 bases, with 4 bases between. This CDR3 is CASSRDSNQPQHF. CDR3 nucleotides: TGCGCCAGCAGCCGGGATAGCAATCAGCCCCAGCATTTT.

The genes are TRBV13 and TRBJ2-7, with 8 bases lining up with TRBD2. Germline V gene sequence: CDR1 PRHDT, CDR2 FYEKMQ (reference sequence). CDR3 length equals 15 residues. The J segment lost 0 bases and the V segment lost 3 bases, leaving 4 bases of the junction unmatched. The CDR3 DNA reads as TGTGCCAGCAGCTTCAACGGGAGGGCCTCCTACGAGCAGTACTTC. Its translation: CASSFNGRASYEQYF. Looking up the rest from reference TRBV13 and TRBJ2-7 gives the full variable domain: AAGVIQSPRHLIKEKRETATLKCYPIPRHDTVYWYQQGPGQDPQFLISFYEKMQSDKGSIPDRFSAQQFSDYHSELNMSSLELGDSALYFCASSFNGRASYEQYFGPGTRLTVT.

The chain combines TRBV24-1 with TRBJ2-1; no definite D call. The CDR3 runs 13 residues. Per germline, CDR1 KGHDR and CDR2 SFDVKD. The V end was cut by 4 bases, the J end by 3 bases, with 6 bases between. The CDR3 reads CATSDVNYNEQFF. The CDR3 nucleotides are TGTGCCACCAGTGACGTCAACTACAATGAGCAGTTCTTC.

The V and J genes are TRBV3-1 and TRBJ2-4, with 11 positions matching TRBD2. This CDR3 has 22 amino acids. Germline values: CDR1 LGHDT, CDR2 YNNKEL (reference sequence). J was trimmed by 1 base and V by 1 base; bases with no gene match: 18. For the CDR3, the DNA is TGTGCCAGCAGCCAAGGCAATTACGCCGGCACTAGCGGGAGTAGGGCCAAAAACATTCAGTACTTC. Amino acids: CASSQGNYAGTSGSRAKNIQYF.

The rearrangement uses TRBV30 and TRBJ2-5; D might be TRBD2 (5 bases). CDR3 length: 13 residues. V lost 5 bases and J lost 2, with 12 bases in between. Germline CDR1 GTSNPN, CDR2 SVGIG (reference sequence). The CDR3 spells CAWGRDLQETQYF. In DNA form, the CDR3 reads TGTGCCTGGGGCCGGGATCTACAAGAGACCCAGTACTTC.

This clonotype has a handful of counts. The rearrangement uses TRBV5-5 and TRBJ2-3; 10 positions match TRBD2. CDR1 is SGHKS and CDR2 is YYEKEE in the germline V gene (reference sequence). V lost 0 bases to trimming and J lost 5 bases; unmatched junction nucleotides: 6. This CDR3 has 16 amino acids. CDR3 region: CASSLVLAGAIDTQYF. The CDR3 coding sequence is TGTGCCAGCAGCTTGGTGCTAGCGGGAGCTATAGATACGCAGTATTTT. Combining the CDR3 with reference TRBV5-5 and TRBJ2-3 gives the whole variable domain DAGVTQSPTHLIKTRGQQVTLRCSPISGHKSVSWYQQVLGQGPQFIFQYYEKEERGRGNFPDRFSARQFPNYSSELNVNALLLGDSALYLCASSLVLAGAIDTQYFGPGTRLTVL.

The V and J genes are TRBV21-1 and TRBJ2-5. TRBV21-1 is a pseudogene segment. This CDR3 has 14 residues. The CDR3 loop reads CASSKNEGQETQYF. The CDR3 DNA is TGTGCCAGCAGCAAAAACGAAGGGCAAGAGACCCAGTACTTC.

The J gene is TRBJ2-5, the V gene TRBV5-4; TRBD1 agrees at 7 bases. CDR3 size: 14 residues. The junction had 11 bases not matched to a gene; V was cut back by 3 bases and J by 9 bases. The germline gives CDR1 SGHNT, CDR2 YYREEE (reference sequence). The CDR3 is CASSWDRSNLPQYF. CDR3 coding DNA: TGTGCCAGCAGCTGGGACAGATCAAATTTGCCCCAGTACTTC. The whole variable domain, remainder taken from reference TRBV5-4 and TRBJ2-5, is ETGVTQSPTHLIKTRGQQVTLRCSSQSGHNTVSWYQQALGQGPQFIFQYYREEENGRGNFPPRFSGLQFPNYSSELNVNALELDDSALYLCASSWDRSNLPQYFGPGTRLLVL.

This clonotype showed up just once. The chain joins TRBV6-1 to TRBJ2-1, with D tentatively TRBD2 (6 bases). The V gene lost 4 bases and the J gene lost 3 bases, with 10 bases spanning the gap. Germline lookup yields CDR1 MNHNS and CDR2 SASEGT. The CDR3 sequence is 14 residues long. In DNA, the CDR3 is TGTGCCAGCAGTGGGGACTTCTTCTACAATGAGCAGTTCTTC. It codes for CASSGDFFYNEQFF.